This T cell receptor (beta chain) was identified in a study of cytomegalovirus exposure and HLA in healthy donors. This CDR3 is 14 amino acids long. The J segment lost 3 bases and the V segment lost 3 bases, leaving 4 bases of the junction unmatched. Germline assignment: CDR1 LNHNV and CDR2 YYDKDF (reference sequence). This PCR relied on a set of 60 Vbeta primers and 13 Jbeta primers. TCRdb's copy holds only in-frame clones and misses some; the assay was immunoSEQ multiplex PCR. Of some 150,000 clones in the sample, approximately 67% were seen once. V usage is TRBV15 and J usage is TRBJ2-7; 8 bases are a match to TRBD1. The sequenced material came from PBMCs. The sequence came from a man between 40 and 49 years old in good health and CMV-seronegative. For the CDR3, the DNA is TGTGCCACCAGCAGCGAAGGACAGGGCTACGAGCAGTACTTC. It yields the protein CATSSEGQGYEQYF.